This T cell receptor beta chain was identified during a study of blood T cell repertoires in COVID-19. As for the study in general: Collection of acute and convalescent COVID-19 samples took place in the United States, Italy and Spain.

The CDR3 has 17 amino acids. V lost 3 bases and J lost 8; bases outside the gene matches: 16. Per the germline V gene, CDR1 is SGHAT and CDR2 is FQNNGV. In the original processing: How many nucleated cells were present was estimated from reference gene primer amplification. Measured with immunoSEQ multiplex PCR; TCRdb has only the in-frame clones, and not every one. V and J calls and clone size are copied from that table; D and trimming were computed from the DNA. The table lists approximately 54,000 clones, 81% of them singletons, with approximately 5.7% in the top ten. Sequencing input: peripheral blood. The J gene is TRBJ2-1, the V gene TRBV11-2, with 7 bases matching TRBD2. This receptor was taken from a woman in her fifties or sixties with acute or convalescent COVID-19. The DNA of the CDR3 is TGTGCCAGCAGCTTGGGAACCGGCGGGAGTAGCGTCCATGAGCAGTTCTTC. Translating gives CASSLGTGGSSVHEQFF.